This record covers a single TCR beta chain. This specimen belongs to a study of blood T cell repertoires in COVID-19. The CDR3 totals 14 residues. The germline gives CDR1 PRHDT, CDR2 FYEKMQ (reference sequence). J gave up 11 bases and V 0 bases, and 2 bases lay outside the gene matches. The data were produced by immunoSEQ multiplex PCR, yet TCRdb's version contains in-frame clones alone and is incomplete. The sample records about 190,000 clones, less than 90% being singletons. The chain is built from TRBV13 and TRBJ2-1; 12 nucleotides line up with TRBD1. The TCR was taken from a human donor in a cohort sampled during active COVID-19. Sequenced sample: peripheral blood. The CDR3 coding sequence is TGTGCCAGCAGCTTAGGTGGGACAGGGGGCCAGCAGTTCTTC. Translating it yields CASSLGGTGGQQFF.